This TCR beta chain comes out of a study of identical twins. TCRdb reprocessed the 5' RACE reads with MiXCR, giving one entry per CDR3 protein. Of 1.5 million or so distinct CDR3 sequences in the sample, less than 40% were seen once. The V and J ends lost 1 base and 8 bases, in that order; junction bases with no gene match: 6. This CDR3 comprises 15 residues. Germline-derived CDR1 and CDR2 are SGHVS and FNYEAQ. The source material was cord blood. The clonotype comes from a newborn girl in good health. The V and J genes are TRBV7-6 and TRBJ1-3; 9 bases match TRBD1. CDR3 region: CASSLEVQGADTIYF. The CDR3, as DNA: TGTGCCAGCAGCTTAGAAGTACAGGGGGCCGACACCATATATTTT.